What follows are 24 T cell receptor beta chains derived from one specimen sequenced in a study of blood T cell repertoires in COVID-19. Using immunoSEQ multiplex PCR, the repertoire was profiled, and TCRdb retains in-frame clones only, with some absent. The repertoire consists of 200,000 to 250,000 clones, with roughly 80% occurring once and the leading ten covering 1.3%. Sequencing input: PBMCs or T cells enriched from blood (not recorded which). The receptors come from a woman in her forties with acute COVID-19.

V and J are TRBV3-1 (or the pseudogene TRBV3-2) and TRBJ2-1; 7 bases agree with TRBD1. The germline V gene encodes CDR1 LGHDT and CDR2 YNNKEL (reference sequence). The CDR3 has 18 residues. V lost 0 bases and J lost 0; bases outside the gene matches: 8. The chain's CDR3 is CASSQEARAGGSYNEQFF. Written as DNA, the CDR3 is TGTGCCAGCAGCCAAGAGGCCCGCGCAGGGGGCTCCTACAATGAGCAGTTCTTC.

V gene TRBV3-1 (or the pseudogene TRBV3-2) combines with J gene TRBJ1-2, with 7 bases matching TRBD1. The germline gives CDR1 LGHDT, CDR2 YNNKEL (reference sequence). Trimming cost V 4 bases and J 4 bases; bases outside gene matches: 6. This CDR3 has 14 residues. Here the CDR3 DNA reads TGTGCCAGCAGCCCCAAGGGGGCGGTCTATGGCTACACCTTC. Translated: CASSPKGAVYGYTF.

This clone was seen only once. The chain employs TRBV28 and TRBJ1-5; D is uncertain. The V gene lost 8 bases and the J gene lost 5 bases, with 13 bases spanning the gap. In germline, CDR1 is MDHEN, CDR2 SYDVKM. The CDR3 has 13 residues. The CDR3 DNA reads TGTGCCAGCTATCGTGGGAGGCATCAGCCCCAGCATTTT. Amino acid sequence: CASYRGRHQPQHF.

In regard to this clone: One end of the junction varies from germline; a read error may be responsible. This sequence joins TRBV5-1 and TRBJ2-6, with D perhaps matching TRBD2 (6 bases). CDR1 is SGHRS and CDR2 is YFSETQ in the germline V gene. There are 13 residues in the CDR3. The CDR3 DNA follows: TGCGCCAGCAGCTTGTGGGGGGACAACGTCCTGACTTTC. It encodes CASSLWGDNVLTF.

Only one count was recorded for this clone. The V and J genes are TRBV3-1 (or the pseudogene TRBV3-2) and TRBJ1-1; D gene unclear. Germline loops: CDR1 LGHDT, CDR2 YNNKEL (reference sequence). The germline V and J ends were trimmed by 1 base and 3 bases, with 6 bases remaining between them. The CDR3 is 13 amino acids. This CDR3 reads CASSQARDTEAFF. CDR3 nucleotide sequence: TGTGCCAGCAGCCAAGCACGGGACACTGAAGCTTTCTTT.

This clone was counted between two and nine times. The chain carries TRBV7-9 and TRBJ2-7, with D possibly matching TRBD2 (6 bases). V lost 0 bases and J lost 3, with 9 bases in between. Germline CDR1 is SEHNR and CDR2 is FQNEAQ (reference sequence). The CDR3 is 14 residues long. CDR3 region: CASSLAGGDYEQYF. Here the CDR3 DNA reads TGTGCCAGCAGCTTAGCCGGGGGTGACTACGAGCAGTACTTC.

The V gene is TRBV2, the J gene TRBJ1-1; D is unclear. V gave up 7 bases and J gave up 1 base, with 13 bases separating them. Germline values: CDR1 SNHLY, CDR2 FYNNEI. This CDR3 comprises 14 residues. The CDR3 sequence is CASIQEATNTEAFF. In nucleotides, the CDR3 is TGTGCCAGCATCCAAGAGGCGACGAACACTGAAGCTTTCTTT.

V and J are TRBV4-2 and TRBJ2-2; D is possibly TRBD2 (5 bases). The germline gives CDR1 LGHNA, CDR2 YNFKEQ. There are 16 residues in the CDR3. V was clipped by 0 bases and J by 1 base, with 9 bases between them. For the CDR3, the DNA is TGTGCCAGCAGCCAAGAAACAGCGGTGAACACCGGGGAGCTGTTTTTT. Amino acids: CASSQETAVNTGELFF.

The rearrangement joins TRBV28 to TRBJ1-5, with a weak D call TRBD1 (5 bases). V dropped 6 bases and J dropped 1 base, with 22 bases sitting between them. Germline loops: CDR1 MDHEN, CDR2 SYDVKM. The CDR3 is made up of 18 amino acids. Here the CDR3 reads CASSERGADIISNQPQHF. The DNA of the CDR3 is TGTGCCAGCAGCGAAAGGGGCGCGGATATTATCAGCAATCAGCCCCAGCATTTT.

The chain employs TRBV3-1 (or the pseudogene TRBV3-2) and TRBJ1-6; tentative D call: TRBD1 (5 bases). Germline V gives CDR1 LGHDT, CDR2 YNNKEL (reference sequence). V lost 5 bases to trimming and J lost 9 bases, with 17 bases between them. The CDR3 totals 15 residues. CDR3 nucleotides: TGTGCCAGCAGCGCTCGGGGGGGAGGGCGTTCACCCCTCCACTTT. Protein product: CASSARGGGRSPLHF.

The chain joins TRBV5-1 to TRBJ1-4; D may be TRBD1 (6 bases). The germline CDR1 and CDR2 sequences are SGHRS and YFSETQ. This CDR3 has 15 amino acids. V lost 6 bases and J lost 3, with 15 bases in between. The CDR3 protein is CASKDGQNSNEKLFF. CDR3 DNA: TGCGCCAGCAAAGATGGACAGAATTCTAATGAAAAACTGTTTTTT.

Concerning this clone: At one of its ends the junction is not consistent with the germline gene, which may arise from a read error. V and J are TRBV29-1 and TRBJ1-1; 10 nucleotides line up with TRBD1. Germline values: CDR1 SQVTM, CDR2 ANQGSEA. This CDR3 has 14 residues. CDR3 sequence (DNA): TGCAGCGTGGAAGACAGGGGGCGAAGTACTGAAGCTTTCTTT. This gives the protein CSVEDRGRSTEAFF. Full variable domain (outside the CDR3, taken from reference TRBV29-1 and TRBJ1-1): SAVISQKPSRDICQRGTSLTIQCQVDSQVTMMFWYRQQPGQSLTLIATANQGSEATYESGFVIDKFPISRPNLTFSTLTVSNMSPEDSSIYLCSVEDRGRSTEAFFGQGTRLTVV.

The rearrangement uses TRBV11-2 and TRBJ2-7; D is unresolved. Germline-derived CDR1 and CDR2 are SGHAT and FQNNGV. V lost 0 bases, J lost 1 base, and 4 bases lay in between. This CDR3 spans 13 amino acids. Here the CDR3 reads CASSLEQSYEQYF. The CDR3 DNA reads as TGTGCCAGCAGCTTAGAACAGTCCTACGAGCAGTACTTC.

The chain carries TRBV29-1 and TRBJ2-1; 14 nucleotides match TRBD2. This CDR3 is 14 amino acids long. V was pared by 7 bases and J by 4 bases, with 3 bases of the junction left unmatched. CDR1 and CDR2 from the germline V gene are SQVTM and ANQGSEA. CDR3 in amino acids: CSAGLAGAYNEQFF. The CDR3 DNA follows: TGCAGCGCGGGACTAGCGGGAGCTTACAATGAGCAGTTCTTC.

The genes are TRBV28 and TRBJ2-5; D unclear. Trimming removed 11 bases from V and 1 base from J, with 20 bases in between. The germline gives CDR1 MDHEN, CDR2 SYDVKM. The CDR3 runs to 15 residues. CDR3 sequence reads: CASSTRKDRQETQYF. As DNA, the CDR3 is TGTGCCTCATCCACGAGGAAGGATCGCCAAGAGACCCAGTACTTC. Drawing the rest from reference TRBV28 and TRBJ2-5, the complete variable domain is DVKVTQSSRYLVKRTGEKVFLECVQDMDHENMFWYRQDPGLGLRLIYFSYDVKMKEKGDIPEGYSVSREKKERFSLILESASTNQTSMYLCASSTRKDRQETQYFGPGTRLLVL.

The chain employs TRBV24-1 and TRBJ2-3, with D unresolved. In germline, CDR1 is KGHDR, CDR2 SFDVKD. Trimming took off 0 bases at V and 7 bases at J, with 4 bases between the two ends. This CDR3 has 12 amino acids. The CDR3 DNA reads TGTGCCACCAGTGATTTGTTCAATACGCAGTATTTT. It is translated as CATSDLFNTQYF.

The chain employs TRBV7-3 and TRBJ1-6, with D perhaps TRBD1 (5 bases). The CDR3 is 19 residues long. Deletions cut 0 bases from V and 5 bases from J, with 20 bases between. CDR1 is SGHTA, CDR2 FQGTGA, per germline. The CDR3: CASSLTGPTVSRDNSPLHF. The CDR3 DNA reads TGTGCCAGCAGCTTAACTGGGCCGACAGTCTCCCGGGATAATTCACCCCTCCACTTT.

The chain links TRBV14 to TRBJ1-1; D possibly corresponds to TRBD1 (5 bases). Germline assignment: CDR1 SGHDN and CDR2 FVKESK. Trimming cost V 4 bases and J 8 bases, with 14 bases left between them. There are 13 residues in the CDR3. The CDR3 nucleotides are TGTGCCAGCAGCCGGGGTGTTAAGGGGGAAGCTTTCTTT. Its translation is CASSRGVKGEAFF.

The CDR3 DNA follows: TGTGCCAGCAGCCCCAAGACGAGCCCGCAGGTCCAGCCCCAGCATTTT. It yields the protein CASSPKTSPQVQPQHF. The chain joins TRBV7-8 to TRBJ1-5; the D is unclear. The CDR3 has 16 amino acids. V was cut by 5 bases and J by 7 bases, with 21 bases left in between. The germline V gene has CDR1 SGHVS and CDR2 FQNEAQ. The variable domain in full, completed from reference TRBV7-8 and TRBJ1-5, reads GAGVSQSPRYKVAKRGQDVALRCDPISGHVSLFWYQQALGQGPEFLTYFQNEAQLDKSGLPSDRFFAERPEGSVSTLKIQRTQQEDSAVYLCASSPKTSPQVQPQHFGDGTRLSIL.

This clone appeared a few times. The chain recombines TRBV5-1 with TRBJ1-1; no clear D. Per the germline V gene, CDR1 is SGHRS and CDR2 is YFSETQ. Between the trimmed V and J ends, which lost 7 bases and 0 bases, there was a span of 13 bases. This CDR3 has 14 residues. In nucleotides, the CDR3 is TGCGCCAGCCTAGAGCAGCCCATGAACACTGAAGCTTTCTTT. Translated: CASLEQPMNTEAFF.

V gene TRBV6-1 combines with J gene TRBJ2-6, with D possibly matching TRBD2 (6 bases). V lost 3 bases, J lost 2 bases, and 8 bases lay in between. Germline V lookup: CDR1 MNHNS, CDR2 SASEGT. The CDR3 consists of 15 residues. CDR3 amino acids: CASSDRRAGANVLTF. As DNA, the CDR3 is TGTGCCAGCAGTGATAGGAGGGCTGGGGCCAACGTCCTGACTTTC.

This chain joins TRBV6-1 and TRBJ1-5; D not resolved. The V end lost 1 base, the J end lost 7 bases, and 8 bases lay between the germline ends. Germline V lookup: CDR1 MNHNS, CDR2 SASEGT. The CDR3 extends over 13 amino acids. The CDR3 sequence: CASSEVSGQPQHF. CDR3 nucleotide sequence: TGTGCCAGCAGTGAAGTGTCGGGACAGCCCCAGCATTTT.

DNA of the CDR3: TGTGCCAGCAGTAAGGACAGGGGCCACAACTATGGCTACACCTTC. Translated, it gives CASSKDRGHNYGYTF. This chain joins TRBV2 and TRBJ1-2, with TRBD1 matching over 9 bases. Germline values: CDR1 SNHLY, CDR2 FYNNEI. The CDR3 consists of 15 residues. V lost 5 bases to trimming and J lost 2 bases; unmatched junction nucleotides: 6.

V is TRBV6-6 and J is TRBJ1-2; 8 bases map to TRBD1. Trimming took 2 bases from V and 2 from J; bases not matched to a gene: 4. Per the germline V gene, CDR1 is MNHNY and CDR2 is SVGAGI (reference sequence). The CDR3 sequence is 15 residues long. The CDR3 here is CASSYRRTGNYGYTF. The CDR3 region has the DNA TGTGCCAGCAGTTACCGACGGACAGGGAACTATGGCTACACCTTC.